The present TCR beta chain was sequenced within a study of CD8 T cells in Susac syndrome (dated by TCRdb to the late 2010s). Regarding the research as a whole: The study used repertoire sequencing to test whether antigen drove CD8+ T cell activation and differentiation in Susac syndrome.

Peripheral blood CD8+ and CD4+ T cells from healthy donors, Susac syndrome patients and multiple sclerosis patients were profiled using high-throughput TCR beta sequencing. The multiple sclerosis controls were treatment-naive patients who had stable or active relapsing-remitting disease and met the revised McDonald criteria. Bulk CD8+ and CD4+ T cells were purified by magnetic negative isolation, whereas CD8+ TEMRA cells were enriched by FACS. Blood was drawn into EDTA tubes, processed within 24 hours, and PBMCs were isolated by density gradient centrifugation. PBMCs destined for TCR sequencing were cryopreserved in liquid nitrogen and later thawed in a 37 °C water bath. Purity of sorted or isolated CD4+, CD8+ and CD8+ TEMRA cells was at least 90%. For this clonotype: This receptor's antigen is unknown. No qualities accompany the bases; no much larger clone lies one base away.

The CDR3 has 15 amino acids, counting the end cysteine and phenylalanine. This entry keeps only the CDR3 DNA: 45 bases, framed from base 1. CDR1 and CDR2 are read off the germline V gene as SGDLS and YYNGEE. Trimming at the junction amounts to 1 base on V and 4 bases on J, and the germline ends lie 13 bases apart. RNA was extracted using the RNeasy kit, and roughly 0.5 to 1 microgram was reverse transcribed with random hexamers. The immunoSEQ multiplex PCR assay, which covers 54 Vbeta and 13 Jbeta segments, was used to amplify TCR beta CDR3 regions. Bias from PCR amplification was corrected by using a synthetic template baseline for primer optimization and for computational correction. Concerning the study's data processing: Reads were annotated to V, D and J genes per IMGT and analyzed with immunoSEQ Analyzer, keeping only productive sequences. Clonality was calculated as one minus the Shannon entropy normalized by log2 of the number of productive unique sequences. For each patient and control, public and private clones were evaluated within the 100 most prevalent clones. A clone was defined as Susac-specific if it was absent from the healthy and MS cohorts, from some 980 published viral clones and from other ImmuneACCESS disease sequences. The public reads were run again by TCRdb, first through fastp at Q25 and then through MiXCR, and only productive beta chains were kept. All rows with the same CDR3 protein become a single entry with the most common DNA and genes. The V and J calls come from TCRdb's annotation, not from the publication. This sample gives under 250,000 distinct CDR3 sequences in total; 90% to 95% of them show up just once. The ten most abundant clones make up 0.065% to 0.075% of the sample.

Broad study findings and their caveats: The TCR sequencing and HLA analysis was acknowledged to have included a relatively small number of individuals.

The sample was CD4+ T cells from PBMCs. The source of this sequence is a human donor with multiple sclerosis. The chain uses TRBV9 and TRBJ2-3; possibly the D gene is TRBD2, per 7 matching bases. The DNA sequence is given as TGTGCCAGCAGCGTAAGGTGGGGGGGCCCAGATACGCAGTATTTT. Translated, this is CASSVRWGGPDTQYF.